The 3 T cell receptor beta chains below were found in one sample sequenced in a study of blood T cell repertoires in COVID-19. The method was immunoSEQ multiplex PCR; TCRdb's version includes in-frame clones alone and lacks a portion of them. The sample holds more than 75,000 clones, roughly 87% seen once. The sequenced sample was peripheral blood. The receptors were gathered from a man aged 45-60 years with acute or convalescent COVID-19.

The J gene is TRBJ1-3, the V gene TRBV9, with a possible D match to TRBD1 (6 bases). This CDR3 spans 16 amino acids. V was clipped by 3 bases and J by 1 base, with 14 bases between them. CDR1 and CDR2 from the germline V gene are SGDLS and YYNGEE. The CDR3 protein is CASSEGERTSGNTIYF. DNA for the CDR3: TGTGCCAGCAGCGAGGGGGAGAGGACGTCTGGAAACACCATATATTTT.

This clone has only a few counts. The chain has TRBV5-1 and TRBJ1-2; possible D gene TRBD1, 6 bases. Germline assignment: CDR1 SGHRS and CDR2 YFSETQ. The germline V and J ends were trimmed by 0 bases and 5 bases, with 11 bases remaining between them. There are 14 residues in the CDR3. CDR3 sequence reads: CASSLETGSYGYTF. In DNA form, the CDR3 reads TGCGCCAGCAGCTTGGAGACAGGATCTTATGGCTACACCTTC.

The chain joins TRBV19 to TRBJ1-5; weak D call: TRBD1 (6 bases). V was shortened by 3 bases and J by 0 bases, with 15 bases between the two germline ends. Germline V gene sequence: CDR1 LNHDA, CDR2 SQIVND (reference sequence). This CDR3 region has 17 residues. DNA for the CDR3: TGTGCCAGTAGTATCTTGGCAGGGGATAATAGCAATCAGCCCCAGCATTTT. Protein sequence: CASSILAGDNSNQPQHF.